Ten or more counts support the clone carrying this TCR beta chain. What it recognizes is unknown. These data originate in a study of T cells in Graves' hyperthyroidism and ophthalmopathy. General study results and limits: Clonotypes that were expanded in thyroid above 0.001 mostly appeared in blood too.

There were TCR beta CDR3 regions amplified from RNA transcripts. During a first-round RT-PCR of the TCR CDR3, the HTBI primer set was used. MiXCR, run by TCRdb on the multiplex PCR reads, gives a single entry per CDR3 protein. The top ten clones hold about a third of a sample with hundreds of thousands of distinct CDR3 sequences, roughly 13% of them seen once. Uncontrolled infection, other autoimmune disease, pregnancy and lactation each barred patients from inclusion. Cells are PBMCs isolated from 9 to 10 ml of fresh blood. This sequence was found in a woman aged 40 to 55 with Graves' ophthalmopathy. Sequencing was performed on blood.

The CDR3 sequence is CASSLLGQNYGYTF. In DNA form, the CDR3 reads TGTGCCAGCAGCCTATTAGGACAGAACTATGGCTACACCTTC. The rearrangement links TRBV7-2 to TRBJ1-2, with D maybe TRBD1 (6 bases). This CDR3 comprises 14 residues. V lost 5 bases, J lost 2 bases, and 12 bases lay in between. Germline V gives CDR1 SGHTA, CDR2 FQGNSA.